This is a list of T cell receptor beta chains from one sample in a study of T cells in Graves' hyperthyroidism and ophthalmopathy. TCRdb itself ran the multiplex PCR reads through MiXCR, one entry per CDR3 protein. The table has more than 450,000 distinct CDR3 sequences, about 20% seen once. Sequencing input: blood. These receptors originate from a man aged 40-50 years with Graves' ophthalmopathy. The CDR3 runs from the conserved cysteine through the conserved F or W. D genes are given only for firm matches. Some rows have no size entry. The others give once, few or many, or a class for an expanded clone.

NA,TRBJ1-3,TRBV3-1,few,TGTGCCAGCAGCCAATCGGGAAACACCATATATTTT,CASSQSGNTIYF
NA,TRBJ2-3,TRBV6-2/TRBV6-3,once,TGTGCCAGCAGTTCCGCCAGGTCCACAGATACGCAGTATTTT,CASSSARSTDTQYF
TRBD2,TRBJ2-3,TRBV6-1,few,TGTGCCAGCACCCGAGAGGGACTAGCGGGGGGGCCTCGCACAGATACGCAGTATTTT,CASTREGLAGGPRTDTQYF
TRBD1,TRBJ2-7,TRBV4-1,many,TGCGCCAGCAGCCAGGAGGGACAGGGCCCCTACGAGCAGTACTTC,CASSQEGQGPYEQYF
TRBD2,TRBJ2-5,TRBV5-1,many,TGCGCCAGCACCCCCGCGACTAGCGGGAGAGAGACCCAGTACTTC,CASTPATSGRETQYF
TRBD1,TRBJ1-2,TRBV3-1,many,TGTGCCAGCAGCCACCCCGGGACAGCATATGGCTACACCTTC,CASSHPGTAYGYTF
TRBD2,TRBJ2-7,TRBV9,few,TGTGCCAGCAGCGCCGAGCGGGCTAGCGGGGGAACCGCCTCGGAGCAGTACTTC,CASSAERASGGTASEQYF
TRBD1,TRBJ1-1,TRBV11-2,many,TGTGCCAGCAGCCTTAGACAGGGACGTGAAGCTTTCTTT,CASSLRQGREAFF
TRBD2,TRBJ2-3,TRBV28,many,TGTGCCAGCAGCTCCGTTAGGACTAGCGGGAGGACAGATACGCAGTATTTT,CASSSVRTSGRTDTQYF
NA,TRBJ2-1,TRBV12-3/TRBV12-4,NA,TGTGCCAGCAGTTTACCCAGCCCAATACGAACGTTCTTC,CASSLPSPIRTFF
NA,TRBJ1-3,TRBV28,few,TGTGCCAGCAGTTTGAAAAACACCATATATTTT,CASSLKNTIYF
TRBD2,TRBJ2-1,TRBV20-1,NA,TGCAGTGGAGTCGCGGGGGGGTACAATGAGCAGTTCTTC,CSGVAGGYNEQFF
NA,TRBJ1-2,TRBV6-1,many,TGTGCCAGCACCCGGGCTTTGGGGCGGGCAGAGGGTGGCTACACCTTC,CASTRALGRAEGGYTF
NA,TRBJ1-2,TRBV3-1,few,TGTGCCAGCAGCCTTCAAGTATGGGAGAACTATGGCTACACCTTC,CASSLQVWENYGYTF
NA,TRBJ1-2,TRBV2,NA,TGTGCCAGCAATCCCTGGGGGGGGAACTATGGCTACACCTTC,CASNPWGGNYGYTF
NA,TRBJ2-2,TRBV9,few,TGTGCCAGCAGCGTAGCGGGGATAATCACCGGGGAGCTGTTTTTT,CASSVAGIITGELFF
NA,TRBJ1-3,TRBV9,few,TGTGCCAGCAGCGTGGATCAGAGCTCTGGAAACACCATATATTTT,CASSVDQSSGNTIYF
NA,TRBJ1-1,TRBV7-2,NA,TGTGCCAGCAGCTTTTCTCGGTTTAACACTGAAGCTTTCTTT,CASSFSRFNTEAFF
TRBD2,TRBJ2-7,TRBV7-8,few,TGTGCCAGCACCTCCGACTTAGCGGGGGGGCCTGACGAGCAGTACTTC,CASTSDLAGGPDEQYF
TRBD2,TRBJ2-7,TRBV24-1,many,TGTGCCACCAGTGATTTGTTTGGAGTAGCGGGAGCCGGCAATTACGAGCAGTACTTC,CATSDLFGVAGAGNYEQYF
NA,TRBJ2-6,TRBV6-1,NA,TGTGCCAGCAGAAGACAGGGAGGGGGGCTCGGGGCCAACGTCCTGACTTTC,CASRRQGGGLGANVLTF
NA,TRBJ2-7,TRBV3-1,many,TGTGCCAGCAGCCAAGAAGGAAGGAACGAGCAGTACTTC,CASSQEGRNEQYF
TRBD1,TRBJ1-2,TRBV6-1,many,TGTGCCAGCAGTTCCGGGGACAGGGCGAGAGGCTACACCTTC,CASSSGDRARGYTF
TRBD1,TRBJ1-4,TRBV13,NA,TGTGCCAGCAGTAAACTGAGGGACAGCAGAAATGAAAAACTGTTTTTT,CASSKLRDSRNEKLFF
NA,TRBJ1-2,TRBV29-1,NA,TGCAGCGTTGAAGACGGGACAAACGGCTACACCTTC,CSVEDGTNGYTF
NA,TRBJ2-7,TRBV3-1,many,TGTGCCAGCAGCCAAGATATGGGACTGACAACCTACGAGCAGTACTTC,CASSQDMGLTTYEQYF
NA,TRBJ2-5,TRBV11-3,few,TGTGCCAGCAGCTTAGATGCCCCTCCAGGCCTCCAAGAGACCCAGTACTTC,CASSLDAPPGLQETQYF
NA,TRBJ1-4,TRBV28,few,TGTGCCAGCAGTTTTTCCCCCGACGAAAAACTGTTTTTT,CASSFSPDEKLFF
NA,TRBJ2-1,TRBV7-3,few,TGTGCCAGCAGCAACGGACGCCCCAATGAGCAGTTCTTC,CASSNGRPNEQFF
NA,TRBJ1-3,TRBV10-3,NA,TGTGCCATCAGTGATTGGGCAGGAAACACCATATATTTT,CAISDWAGNTIYF
NA,TRBJ2-6,TRBV27,few,TGTGCCAGCAGTTTATCACCTACTGGGGCCAACGTCCTGACTTTC,CASSLSPTGANVLTF
NA,TRBJ2-2,TRBV28,many,TGTGCCAGCAGTTTCGCCCGACCGTCTGAGCTGTTTTTT,CASSFARPSELFF
TRBD1,TRBJ1-5,TRBV19,few,TGTGCCAGTAATCTCGGACAGGGGTGGCAGCCCCAGCATTTT,CASNLGQGWQPQHF
TRBD2,TRBJ2-5,TRBV12-3/TRBV12-4,NA,TGTGCCAGCAGCCCCCTCGGGGCGGGGGTCCTCCAAGAGGCCCAGTACTTC,CASSPLGAGVLQEAQYF
TRBD1,TRBJ2-7,TRBV29-1,few,TGCAGCGTCGAGACAGGGGGCGAGCAGTACTTC,CSVETGGEQYF
TRBD1,TRBJ1-2,TRBV29-1,few,TGCAGCGTTGGACAGGGTGGGGGCTATGGCTACACCTTC,CSVGQGGGYGYTF
TRBD1,TRBJ2-7,TRBV4-1,many,TGCGCCAGCAGCCCAGGTAACCGGGACAGGGATTACGAGCAGTACTTC,CASSPGNRDRDYEQYF
NA,TRBJ2-5,TRBV11-2,few,TGTGCCAGCAGCTCTGGAACGAACTCCTTCCAAGAGACCCAGTACTTC,CASSSGTNSFQETQYF
NA,TRBJ1-2,TRBV28,many,TGTGCCACCTCGGACGGGCCCTATGGCTACACCTTC,CATSDGPYGYTF
NA,TRBJ2-7,TRBV13,NA,TGTGCCAGCAGCTTAGGGGGGGATCCCACCGAGCAGTACTTC,CASSLGGDPTEQYF
TRBD2,TRBJ2-2,TRBV7-6,few,TGTGCCAGCAGCTTAATAACTAGCGGGAGGGTCGGCGGCACCGGGGAGCTGTTTTTT,CASSLITSGRVGGTGELFF
NA,TRBJ2-5,TRBV4-3,few,TGCGCCAGCAGCCAAGACCCCCGGGTATCCGGAGGACAAGACACCCAGTACTTC,CASSQDPRVSGGQDTQYF
TRBD2,TRBJ2-7,TRBV12-3/TRBV12-4,few,TGTGCCAGCACCTCAGGACTAGCGGGAGTCTACGAGCAGTACTTC,CASTSGLAGVYEQYF
TRBD1,TRBJ2-1,TRBV19,NA,TGTGCCAGTAGTATTCGGACAGGGGTCAATGAGCAGTTCTTC,CASSIRTGVNEQFF
TRBD1,TRBJ1-1,TRBV28,few,TGTGCCAGCAGTCGCCGCCTTCGGGACAGGGCAAGAAACACTGAAGCTTTCTTT,CASSRRLRDRARNTEAFF
TRBD2,TRBJ2-2,TRBV20-1,NA,TGCAGTGCTAGAGACCCGAGGGGCGCGGGAGTCACCGGGGAGCTGTTTTTT,CSARDPRGAGVTGELFF
TRBD2,TRBJ2-7,TRBV3-1,NA,TGTGCCAGCAGCCAAGACCTCCTAGCGGGGCCTTTCTACGAGCAGTACTTC,CASSQDLLAGPFYEQYF
NA,TRBJ2-7,TRBV20-1,few,TGCAGCGCGGACGATGAGGGTTACGGCGAGCAGTACTTC,CSADDEGYGEQYF